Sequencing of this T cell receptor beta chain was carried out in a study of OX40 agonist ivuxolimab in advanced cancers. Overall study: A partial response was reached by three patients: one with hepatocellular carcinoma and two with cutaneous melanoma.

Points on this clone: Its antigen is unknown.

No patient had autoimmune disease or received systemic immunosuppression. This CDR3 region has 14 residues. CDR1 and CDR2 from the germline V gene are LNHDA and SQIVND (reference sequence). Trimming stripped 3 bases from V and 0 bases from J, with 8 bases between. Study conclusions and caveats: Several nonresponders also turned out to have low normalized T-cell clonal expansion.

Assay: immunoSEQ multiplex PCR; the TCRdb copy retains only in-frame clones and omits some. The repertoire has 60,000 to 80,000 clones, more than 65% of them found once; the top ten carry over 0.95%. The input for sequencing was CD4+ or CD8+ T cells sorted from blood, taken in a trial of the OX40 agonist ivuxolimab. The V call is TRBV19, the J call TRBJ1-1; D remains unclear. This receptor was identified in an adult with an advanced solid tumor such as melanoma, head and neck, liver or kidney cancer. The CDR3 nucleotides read TGTGCCAGTAGTATTCAGACGTTGAACACTGAAGCTTTCTTT. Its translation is CASSIQTLNTEAFF.